This T cell receptor (beta chain) was observed in a study of blood T cell repertoires in COVID-19. Turning to the study itself: The United States, Italy and Spain supplied acute and convalescent COVID-19 samples.

Original methodology: Nucleated cell number was recorded as an estimate derived from reference gene primer amplification. The protocol was immunoSEQ multiplex PCR, while the TCRdb copy is restricted to in-frame clones and leaves out a portion. Clonal size and the V and J genes are those of that table, whereas D and trimming came from the DNA. The sample contains some 300,000 clones, roughly 88% of which appear only once. Clinical history as reported by participants underpinned cohort assignment. The recovered donors of Cohort 3 showed two negative PCRs, clearance, or symptom resolution. The sequence was collected from a woman aged 30 to 39 who had recovered from COVID-19. Sequencing was carried out using PBMCs or T cells enriched from blood (not recorded which).

This CDR3 reads CASSKRQVPHSYNSPLHF. DNA of the CDR3: TGTGCCAGCAGCAAGAGACAGGTTCCCCACTCCTATAATTCACCCCTCCACTTT. The rearrangement links TRBV21-1 to TRBJ1-6; TRBD1 is taken as the D call from the table, unchecked against the DNA. TRBV21-1 is noted as a pseudogene. The CDR3 is 18 amino acids.